What follows are 11 T cell receptor beta chains derived from one specimen sequenced in a study of blood T cell repertoires in COVID-19. Libraries were prepared by immunoSEQ multiplex PCR; TCRdb keeps only in-frame clonotypes and omits some of them. The table shows 20,000 to 25,000 clones, with roughly nine tenths occurring only once. Sequenced: peripheral blood. These receptors came from a human donor with active COVID-19. The donor label of this sample is uncertain.

The rearrangement uses TRBV5-1 and TRBJ2-1, with TRBD1 matching 7 bases. After removal of 3 bases from V and 6 bases from J, the junction contained 12 bases not matched to a gene. The CDR3 totals 16 residues. In germline, CDR1 is SGHRS, CDR2 YFSETQ. CDR3 in amino acids: CASSSTGVHPTNEQFF. The CDR3 DNA is TGCGCCAGCAGCTCTACAGGGGTCCACCCTACCAATGAGCAGTTCTTC.

This chain connects TRBV28 to TRBJ2-7; TRBD1 aligns across 7 bases. The CDR3 length is 15 residues. Trimming cost V 6 bases and J 4 bases; bases outside gene matches: 12. Germline V CDR1 and CDR2: MDHEN, SYDVKM. CDR3 loop: CASSQYDRDRYEQYF. CDR3 DNA sequence: TGTGCCAGCAGCCAGTACGACAGGGATAGGTACGAGCAGTACTTC.

This rearrangement joins TRBV10-3 to TRBJ2-3; 7 bases map to TRBD2. The CDR3 is 17 amino acids. The V and J ends lost 3 bases and 0 bases, in that order; junction bases with no gene match: 9. Germline V lookup: CDR1 ENHRY, CDR2 SYGVKD. The CDR3 reads CAISDSRVGGSTDTQYF. As DNA, the CDR3 is TGTGCCATCAGTGATTCCCGAGTGGGGGGGAGCACAGATACGCAGTATTTT.

V usage is TRBV30 and J usage is TRBJ1-5; no definite D call. The germline V gene encodes CDR1 GTSNPN and CDR2 SVGIG (reference sequence). V lost 5 bases to trimming and J lost 0 bases, with 11 bases between them. The CDR3 has 14 amino acids. DNA for the CDR3: TGTGCCTGGGGCAGTACAGTTAGCAATCAGCCCCAGCATTTT. Translated: CAWGSTVSNQPQHF.

The V and J genes are TRBV14 and TRBJ2-1, with TRBD2 matching 14 bases. This CDR3 has 19 residues. Unmatched junction bases numbered 10, after V lost 4 bases and J lost 2 bases. Germline lookup yields CDR1 SGHDN and CDR2 FVKESK. In DNA, the CDR3 is TGTGCCAGCAGCCCTCCTGTCCCGGGACTAGCGGGGGCCTACAATGAGCAGTTCTTC. Its translation: CASSPPVPGLAGAYNEQFF.

The CDR3 DNA follows: TGCGCCAGCAGCTTGCTAGGACAGGATGAGCAGTTCTTC. Translation: CASSLLGQDEQFF. This sequence joins TRBV5-1 and TRBJ2-1; 7 bases match TRBD1. This CDR3 is 13 amino acids long. The germline gives CDR1 SGHRS, CDR2 YFSETQ. The V gene end was trimmed by 1 base and the J gene end by 8 bases; junction bases not matched to a gene: 3.

The chain links TRBV12-3 or TRBV12-4 to TRBJ2-3; 8 positions match TRBD1. The V and J ends lost 3 bases and 10 bases, in that order; junction bases with no gene match: 3. CDR3 length: 12 amino acids. CDR3 nucleotide sequence: TGTGCCAGCAGTTTGACAGGGGAGGCGCAGTATTTT. Its translation: CASSLTGEAQYF.

The chain recombines TRBV7-9 with TRBJ2-1; no definite D call. The ends were cut back, 2 bases at V and 1 base at J, with 9 bases in the middle. CDR3 size: 15 residues. CDR1 is SEHNR and CDR2 is FQNEAQ in the germline V gene (reference sequence). The CDR3, as DNA: TGTGCCAGCAGCTTATGGGCAGAATCCTACAATGAGCAGTTCTTC. Translating it yields CASSLWAESYNEQFF.

The J gene is TRBJ2-3, the V gene TRBV13; 8 bases fit TRBD2. The CDR3 contains 16 residues. CDR1 and CDR2 from the germline V gene are PRHDT and FYEKMQ (reference sequence). The V segment lost 7 bases and the J segment 6 bases; nucleotides outside the gene matches: 15. CDR3 amino acids: CASTHRGAGVADTQYF. DNA for the CDR3: TGTGCCAGCACCCATCGCGGAGCGGGAGTGGCGGATACGCAGTATTTT. Full variable domain (rest looked up from reference TRBV13 and TRBJ2-3): AAGVIQSPRHLIKEKRETATLKCYPIPRHDTVYWYQQGPGQDPQFLISFYEKMQSDKGSIPDRFSAQQFSDYHSELNMSSLELGDSALYFCASTHRGAGVADTQYFGPGTRLTVL.

The CDR3 reads CASSSSVNTGELFF. The CDR3 DNA sequence: TGTGCCAGCAGTTCTAGCGTCAACACCGGGGAGCTGTTTTTT. V usage is TRBV11-3 and J usage is TRBJ2-2, with D possibly being TRBD2 (6 bases). Trimming cost V 6 bases and J 2 bases, with 10 bases left between them. Germline CDR1 reads SGHNT; CDR2 reads YENEEA. The CDR3 runs 14 residues.

The chain couples TRBV18 to TRBJ1-1; D call uncertain. The CDR3 runs to 14 residues. CDR1 KGHSH and CDR2 LQKENI come from the germline V gene. V lost 1 base to trimming and J lost 0 bases, with 6 bases between them. The CDR3 is CASSPQELNTEAFF. The CDR3 region has the DNA TGTGCCAGCTCACCACAGGAGCTGAACACTGAAGCTTTCTTT.